One and the same sample provided the 21 T cell receptor beta chains below, sequenced in a study of CD8+ T cells in alopecia areata listed by TCRdb under 2018. To prepare the library, the immunoSEQ multiplex PCR assay was applied. For TCR sequencing, RNA was extracted from every sample and reverse transcribed into cDNA to serve as template. This immuneACCESS table, as held by TCRdb, lists in-frame sequences with V and J called but not all clones. Of the missing ones, under half trace to an unresolved V gene in checked studies; the others have no known cause. Present in this sample are 200,000 to 250,000 clones, 35% to 45% of which were seen just once. The ten largest clones capture more than 0.4% of the sample. The treatment or condition label corresponds to: oral pan-JAK inhibitor, 5-10 mg twice daily. The specimen comprised CD4+ T cells sorted from blood, sampled at approximately week 34, from a patient treated with tofacitinib. Receptors originate from a human donor with alopecia areata.

The genes are TRBV18 and TRBJ2-5; D gene uncertain. CDR3 size: 15 residues. Germline-derived CDR1 and CDR2 are KGHSH and LQKENI. V was pared by 4 bases and J by 1 base, with 13 bases between. CDR3 sequence (DNA): TGTGCCAGCTCACTTAAGAGGAACAGCCAAGAGACCCAGTACTTC. The encoded protein is CASSLKRNSQETQYF. Full variable domain (rest looked up from reference TRBV18 and TRBJ2-5): NAGVMQNPRHLVRRRGQEARLRCSPMKGHSHVYWYRQLPEEGLKFMVYLQKENIIDESGMPKERFSAEFPKEGPSILRIQQVVRGDSAAYFCASSLKRNSQETQYFGPGTRLLVL.

The chain uses TRBV18 and TRBJ2-6; no definite D call. The CDR3 has 14 residues. Looked up from germline, CDR1 is KGHSH and CDR2 is LQKENI. Trimming stripped 10 bases from V and 2 bases from J, with 12 bases between. For the CDR3, the DNA is TGTGCCACCGCCCCGCGGACTGGGGCCAACGTCCTGACTTTC. Its protein product is CATAPRTGANVLTF.

The rearrangement links TRBV7-9 to TRBJ2-1, with TRBD2 identical over 9 bases. This CDR3 contains 16 residues. Germline lookup yields CDR1 SEHNR and CDR2 FQNEAQ (reference sequence). Trimming took 2 bases from V and 6 from J; bases not matched to a gene: 8. The CDR3 region has the DNA TGTGCCAGCAGCTTATGGAGCGGGAGGTACGCCAATGAGCAGTTCTTC. Amino acid sequence: CASSLWSGRYANEQFF.

The V and J genes are TRBV20-1 and TRBJ2-1; D is unclear. CDR3 length: 11 amino acids. Germline loops: CDR1 DFQATT, CDR2 SNEGSKA (reference sequence). Trimming cost V 6 bases and J 4 bases, with 7 bases left between them. The CDR3 nucleotides read TGCAGTGCGACCGAGTACAATGAGCAGTTCTTC. Encoded protein: CSATEYNEQFF.

The V gene is TRBV28, the J gene TRBJ2-1; a weak D match, TRBD2 (6 bases). Germline CDR1 MDHEN, CDR2 SYDVKM. The V gene lost 6 bases and the J gene lost 0 bases, with 15 bases spanning the gap. CDR3 length: 16 residues. CDR3 protein: CASSLHTGGSYNEQFF. The CDR3 DNA sequence: TGTGCCAGCAGCCTACATACCGGGGGCTCCTACAATGAGCAGTTCTTC. Looking up the rest from reference TRBV28 and TRBJ2-1 gives the full variable domain: DVKVTQSSRYLVKRTGEKVFLECVQDMDHENMFWYRQDPGLGLRLIYFSYDVKMKEKGDIPEGYSVSREKKERFSLILESASTNQTSMYLCASSLHTGGSYNEQFFGPGTRLTVL.

Comments on this clone: A junction end diverges from the germline sequence, so it may reflect a read error. J is TRBJ1-1 and V is TRBV2; 9 positions match TRBD1. The CDR3 sequence is 13 residues long. The germline V gene has CDR1 SNHLY and CDR2 FYNNEI. CDR3 protein: CASRRDRAPKRVF. The CDR3 DNA reads TGTGCCAGCAGAAGGGACAGGGCGCCGAAGAGGGTCTTT.

This clone appeared a few times. The V gene is TRBV4-2, the J gene TRBJ1-2, with a weak D call TRBD1 (5 bases). Looked up from germline, CDR1 is LGHNA and CDR2 is YNFKEQ. Trimming shortened V by 0 bases and J by 12 bases, and 17 bases separated the two germline ends. The CDR3 is made up of 14 amino acids. CDR3 loop: CASSQDGAIREDTF. The CDR3 DNA is TGTGCCAGCAGCCAAGATGGGGCTATCAGGGAGGACACCTTC.

V and J are TRBV6-5 and TRBJ1-2, with 8 bases aligning to TRBD1. Germline V gene lookup returns CDR1 MNHEY and CDR2 SVGAGI. The CDR3 runs 13 residues. V lost 6 bases and J lost 3; bases outside the gene matches: 3. The CDR3, as DNA: TGTGCCAGCAGCCCGGACAGGGACTATGGCTACACCTTC. This encodes CASSPDRDYGYTF.

A few counts support this clone. The chain links TRBV2 to TRBJ1-5, with no clear D. V lost 8 bases and J lost 1, with 9 bases in between. The CDR3 totals 13 residues. Looked up from germline, CDR1 is SNHLY and CDR2 is FYNNEI. The CDR3 spells CASRERSNQPQHF. CDR3 bases: TGTGCCAGCCGGGAGCGGAGCAATCAGCCCCAGCATTTT.

V is TRBV11-2 and J is TRBJ1-2; D gene ambiguous. The germline V gene has CDR1 SGHAT and CDR2 FQNNGV. The V end was cut by 7 bases, the J end by 2 bases, with 14 bases between. This CDR3 has 14 amino acids. The CDR3 bases are TGTGCCAGCAACCACATATGGGCGAACTATGGCTACACCTTC. Protein sequence: CASNHIWANYGYTF.

In this sample, this clone turned up a few times. This chain joins TRBV29-1 and TRBJ2-7; D remains ambiguous. The CDR3 runs 11 residues. The germline V and J ends were trimmed by 5 bases and 1 base, with 6 bases remaining between them. Germline V CDR1 and CDR2: SQVTM, ANQGSEA. The chain's CDR3 is CSVSTSYEQYF. The CDR3, as DNA: TGCAGCGTTTCCACGTCCTACGAGCAGTACTTC.

This chain links TRBV7-3 with TRBJ2-6, with a possible D match to TRBD2 (6 bases). V was pared by 2 bases and J by 0 bases, with 8 bases between. The CDR3 is made up of 16 amino acids. From germline, CDR1 is SGHTA and CDR2 FQGTGA. DNA for the CDR3: TGTGCCAGCAGCTTAGGAGGGAGCTCTGGGGCCAACGTCCTGACTTTC. Protein product: CASSLGGSSGANVLTF.

The chain has TRBV5-1 and TRBJ2-1; 11 bases line up with TRBD2. The CDR3 is made up of 15 amino acids. The V gene end was trimmed by 2 bases and the J gene end by 7 bases; junction bases not matched to a gene: 5. The germline V gene encodes CDR1 SGHRS and CDR2 YFSETQ. CDR3: CASSLGTSGRNEQFF. Written as DNA, the CDR3 is TGCGCCAGCAGCTTAGGGACTAGCGGACGGAATGAGCAGTTCTTC.

A few counts support this clone. J is TRBJ1-1 and V is TRBV30; the D is unclear. CDR3 length: 13 amino acids. The V end lost 2 bases, the J end lost 3 bases, and 10 bases lay between the germline ends. Germline assignment: CDR1 GTSNPN and CDR2 SVGIG (reference sequence). The DNA of the CDR3 is TGTGCCTGGAGTCCACAGTTAGACACTGAAGCTTTCTTT. Translating it yields CAWSPQLDTEAFF.

The V gene is TRBV6-5, the J gene TRBJ2-5; D is ambiguous. The V gene's germline CDR1 is MNHEY and CDR2 SVGAGI. The CDR3 consists of 12 residues. Deletions cut 6 bases from V and 7 bases from J, with 12 bases between. CDR3 in DNA: TGTGCCAGCAGAGTCCGTAATGGGACCCAGTACTTC. This translates into CASRVRNGTQYF.

The chain uses TRBV11-2 and TRBJ2-4; D call uncertain. The V and J ends lost 2 bases and 0 bases respectively, with 8 bases between them. The CDR3 covers 15 residues. From germline, CDR1 is SGHAT and CDR2 FQNNGV. CDR3 nucleotide sequence: TGTGCCAGCAGCTTATGGGGATTAGCCAAAAACATTCAGTACTTC. It specifies CASSLWGLAKNIQYF.

This chain connects TRBV5-4 to TRBJ2-4, with a weak D call TRBD1 (5 bases). The CDR3 totals 15 residues. Trimming took 4 bases from V and 0 from J, leaving 11 bases between them. The germline CDR1 and CDR2 sequences are SGHNT and YYREEE (reference sequence). This chain's CDR3 is CASSPRQLAKNIQYF. CDR3 nucleotides: TGTGCCAGCAGCCCTCGACAGCTAGCCAAAAACATTCAGTACTTC. Looking up the rest from reference TRBV5-4 and TRBJ2-4 gives the full variable domain: ETGVTQSPTHLIKTRGQQVTLRCSSQSGHNTVSWYQQALGQGPQFIFQYYREEENGRGNFPPRFSGLQFPNYSSELNVNALELDDSALYLCASSPRQLAKNIQYFGAGTRLSVL.

The rearrangement links TRBV6-5 to TRBJ2-7; 7 bases agree with TRBD1. From germline, CDR1 is MNHEY and CDR2 SVGAGI. V dropped 0 bases and J dropped 7; count of bases not matched to a gene: 12. The CDR3 is 16 amino acids. The CDR3 reads CASSYSSRYRGGEQYF. CDR3 bases: TGTGCCAGCAGTTACTCGAGTCGGTACAGGGGCGGGGAGCAGTACTTC.

The V and J genes are TRBV11-2 and TRBJ2-5; TRBD2 aligns across 8 bases. In germline, CDR1 is SGHAT, CDR2 FQNNGV. The ends lost 4 bases at V and 2 bases at J; junction bases unmatched: 6. The CDR3 runs to 15 residues. CDR3 sequence (DNA): TGTGCCAGCAGCTGGCCGGGACTAGGACAAGAGACCCAGTACTTC. Its translation: CASSWPGLGQETQYF. Looking up the rest from reference TRBV11-2 and TRBJ2-5 gives the full variable domain: EAGVAQSPRYKIIEKRQSVAFWCNPISGHATLYWYQQILGQGPKLLIQFQNNGVVDDSQLPKDRFSAERLKGVDSTLKIQPAKLEDSAVYLCASSWPGLGQETQYFGPGTRLLVL.

This clone has more than one count but fewer than ten. This sequence joins TRBV29-1 and TRBJ2-5; D might be TRBD1 or TRBD2, each matching 7 bases. The J call may be in error: the DNA end matches TRBJ2-7 better. Germline lookup yields CDR1 SQVTM and CDR2 ANQGSEA. The CDR3 spans 14 residues. The CDR3 is CSVLGEGARGEQYF. In DNA form, the CDR3 reads TGCAGCGTCCTTGGGGAGGGGGCGCGCGGCGAGCAGTACTTC.

This clone turned up a few times. The rearrangement links TRBV9 to TRBJ2-3; TRBD2 agrees at 8 bases. This CDR3 has 15 amino acids. The germline V gene has CDR1 SGDLS and CDR2 YYNGEE. After removal of 0 bases from V and 2 bases from J, the junction contained 2 bases not matched to a gene. CDR3 loop: CASSVVAGFTDTQYF. CDR3 nucleotide sequence: TGTGCCAGCAGCGTAGTAGCGGGGTTCACAGATACGCAGTATTTT. Full variable domain (remainder filled in from reference TRBV9 and TRBJ2-3): DSGVTQTPKHLITATGQRVTLRCSPRSGDLSVYWYQQSLDQGLQFLIQYYNGEERAKGNILERFSAQQFPDLHSELNLSSLELGDSALYFCASSVVAGFTDTQYFGPGTRLTVL.